The source of this TCR beta chain is a study of cytomegalovirus exposure and HLA in healthy donors. About the study: As released early, the data held 85 million to 95 million unique TCRs from HLA-typed donors.

This PCR relied on a set of 60 Vbeta primers and 13 Jbeta primers. The table came from immunoSEQ multiplex PCR; TCRdb's copy has only in-frame clones and leaves some out. The top ten clones hold about 4% of a sample with 150,000 to 180,000 clones, roughly 80% of them seen once. The V and J ends lost 0 bases and 1 base, in that order; junction bases with no gene match: 9. CDR1 is ENHRY, CDR2 SYGVKD, per germline. The CDR3 has 19 residues. This clone was recorded a few times. Its specificity is not known. Findings of the study overall: A missense DCLRE1C variant was associated with V- and J-gene trimming of TCR beta chains in a later analysis, and an independent cohort replicated the association. Confirmation was obtained in vitro that a few CMV-associated chains are specific for CMV antigens.

The sample taken for sequencing was PBMCs. The chain has TRBV10-3 and TRBJ2-5; TRBD2 matches at 12 bases. This sequence originates from a middle-aged woman in good health and CMV-seronegative. The CDR3 loop reads CAISESPPTSGRSQETQYF. In nucleotides, the CDR3 is TGTGCCATCAGTGAGTCCCCTCCCACTAGCGGGAGGTCCCAAGAGACCCAGTACTTC.